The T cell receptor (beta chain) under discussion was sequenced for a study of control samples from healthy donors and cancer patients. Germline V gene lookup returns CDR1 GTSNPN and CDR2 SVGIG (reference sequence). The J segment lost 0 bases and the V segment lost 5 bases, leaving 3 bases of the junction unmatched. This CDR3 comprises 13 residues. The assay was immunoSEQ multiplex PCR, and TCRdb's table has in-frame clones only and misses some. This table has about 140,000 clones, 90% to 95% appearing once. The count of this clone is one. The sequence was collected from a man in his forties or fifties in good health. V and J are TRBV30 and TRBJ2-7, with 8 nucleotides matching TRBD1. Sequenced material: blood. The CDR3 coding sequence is TGTGCCTGGGACAGGGGTAGCTCCTACGAGCAGTACTTC. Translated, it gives CAWDRGSSYEQYF.